These T cell receptor beta chains were read from a single sample in a study of beta chain features in type 1 diabetes. Clones were sequenced by immunoSEQ multiplex PCR, and TCRdb holds only the in-frame ones, with some missing. The sample includes about 640,000 clones, over 10% of them seen just once. Sequences were obtained from naive CD4+ T cells from blood. Every receptor here comes from a man aged 25 to 40 with type 1 diabetes. CDR3s include the opening cysteine and the closing phenylalanine or tryptophan. D genes are given only for firm matches. The listing skips clone size in some rows; elsewhere it reads once, few, many or a size class.

TGTGCCAGCAGTTTAGGGACAGTCTATAGCAATCAGCCCCAGCATTTT,CASSLGTVYSNQPQHF,TRBJ1-5,few,TRBD1,16,TRBV28
TGTGCCAGCAGCGCCCAGGGGGACGAGCAGTACTTC,CASSAQGDEQYF,TRBJ2-7,.,TRBD1,12,TRBV5-6
TGTGCCAGCAGACGGGACTCCCCTCGGGGCGGGGAGCTGTTTTTT,CASRRDSPRGGELFF,TRBJ2-2,.,.,15,TRBV6-6
TGCGCCAGCAGCAGAAGCGGGGGGCGCGTCAATGAGCAGTTCTTC,CASSRSGGRVNEQFF,TRBJ2-1,.,TRBD2,15,TRBV5-1
TGCAGCGTTGCGGGCCGCGTAAGACCAGGGGTAGCTTTCTTT,CSVAGRVRPGVAFF,TRBJ1-1,few,.,14,TRBV29-1
TGCGCCAGCAGCCAAGCATTTGAGAACACCGGGGAGCTGTTTTTT,CASSQAFENTGELFF,TRBJ2-2,few,.,15,TRBV4-3
TGTGCCAGCAGGCCCGGGACAGGAGGTTACAATGAGCAGTTCTTC,CASRPGTGGYNEQFF,TRBJ2-1,few,TRBD1,15,TRBV28
TGCAGCGTTGAGGAAGCACTTTACAATGAGCAGTTCTTC,CSVEEALYNEQFF,TRBJ2-1,few,.,13,TRBV29-1
TGTGCCAGTAGTATAGGGCAGGGAAACACTGAAGCTTTCTTT,CASSIGQGNTEAFF,TRBJ1-1,.,.,14,TRBV19
TGTGCCAGTAGTCTAAGCAGCGGGGACCACTACGAGCAGTACTTC,CASSLSSGDHYEQYF,TRBJ2-7,.,TRBD2,15,TRBV19
TGTGCCTGGAGTGTACTGGGGGTCAGTGGCTACACCTTC,CAWSVLGVSGYTF,TRBJ1-2,.,.,13,TRBV30
TGTGCCAGCAGCCCTGGACAGGTCCAAGAGACCCAGTACTTC,CASSPGQVQETQYF,TRBJ2-5,.,TRBD1,14,TRBV9
TGCAGCGTTCGGCAAGAGACCCAGTACTTC,CSVRQETQYF,TRBJ2-5,.,.,10,TRBV29-1
TGTGCCATCGAAAACACGTCCACAGATACGCAGTATTTT,CAIENTSTDTQYF,TRBJ2-3,few,.,13,TRBV10-3
TGCAGCGTTCGCAGGGCTGCGGGCAATGAGCAGTTCTTC,CSVRRAAGNEQFF,TRBJ2-1,.,.,13,TRBV29-1
TGCGCCAGCAGCCAAGATATGCCCTATGGCTACACCTTC,CASSQDMPYGYTF,TRBJ1-2,few,.,13,TRBV4-1
TGTGCCAGCAGTCCAAGGGGGAGCCTCTCCTACGAGCAGTACTTC,CASSPRGSLSYEQYF,TRBJ2-7,.,.,15,TRBV25-1
TGTGCCAGCAGCTTATCGGGACAGGGGTACGAGCAGTACTTC,CASSLSGQGYEQYF,TRBJ2-7,.,TRBD1,14,TRBV7-8
TGCGCCAGCAGCCCCCAGAAACCGAACACTGAAGCTTTCTTT,CASSPQKPNTEAFF,TRBJ1-1,few,.,14,TRBV4-3
TGTGCCAGCAGTCTGGACAGGGGGCGTAGTGGCTACACCTTC,CASSLDRGRSGYTF,TRBJ1-2,.,TRBD1,14,TRBV27
TGTGCCAGCAGCTTGGGCAGGGGACATAATTCACCCCTCCACTTT,CASSLGRGHNSPLHF,TRBJ1-6,few,.,15,TRBV5-5
TGTGCCATCACCGGGACAGGGTTCAGGGAGCTGTTTTTT,CAITGTGFRELFF,TRBJ2-2,few,TRBD1,13,TRBV10-3
TGTGCCAGCAGCTTCTCCAGGGAAACTGAAGCTTTCTTT,CASSFSRETEAFF,TRBJ1-1,.,.,13,TRBV7-2
TGTGCCACTCCCGGGGGGGTGCGCTACGAGCAGTACTTC,CATPGGVRYEQYF,TRBJ2-7,.,TRBD2,13,TRBV27
TGTGCCAGCAGCTTACAGGGCCATAGCACAGATACGCAGTATTTT,CASSLQGHSTDTQYF,TRBJ2-3,.,.,15,TRBV7-9
TGTGCCAGCAGCCAAGATCACAGTTCCTACGAGCAGTACTTC,CASSQDHSSYEQYF,TRBJ2-7,.,.,14,TRBV4-2
TGTGCCTGGGAGCGGGCTGGGCGCACAGATACGCAGTATTTT,CAWERAGRTDTQYF,TRBJ2-3,few,.,14,TRBV30
TGTGCCATCAGTGAGAGGTGGGCAGACAGGAATCAGCCCCAGCATTTT,CAISERWADRNQPQHF,TRBJ1-5,few,.,16,TRBV10-3
TGTGCCAGCAGCCAGGTGCCAGTTTCTAGCTCTGGAAACACCATATATTTT,CASSQVPVSSSGNTIYF,TRBJ1-3,.,.,17,TRBV4-2
TGCGCCAGCAGCCAAGATCCAGAACTAGCGGGGCGGAATGAGCAGTTCTTC,CASSQDPELAGRNEQFF,TRBJ2-1,few,TRBD2,17,TRBV4-1
TGTGCCAGCAGTTACTCAGGGACAGAAGTCTATGGCTACACCTTC,CASSYSGTEVYGYTF,TRBJ1-2,.,TRBD1,15,TRBV6-5
TGTGCCAGCAGCTTAGCGATACAGGAATATAATTCACCCCTCCACTTT,CASSLAIQEYNSPLHF,TRBJ1-6,.,.,16,TRBV7-2
TGTGCCACCAGCAGAGGGGACGACCGAACAGATACGCAGTATTTT,CATSRGDDRTDTQYF,TRBJ2-3,.,.,15,TRBV15
TGTGCCAGCAGTCCTACAGGGGTCTATGGCTACACCTTC,CASSPTGVYGYTF,TRBJ1-2,few,TRBD1,13,TRBV28
TGCGCCAGCAGCCAAGAAACTCAGTACAATGAGCAGTTCTTC,CASSQETQYNEQFF,TRBJ2-1,few,.,14,TRBV4-3
TGTGCCAGCTCACCGGGACAGGCATTATCTGGGGCCAACGTCCTGACTTTC,CASSPGQALSGANVLTF,TRBJ2-6,.,TRBD1,17,TRBV18
TGTGCCATCAGGTCATCCACAACCACCTACGAGCAGTACTTC,CAIRSSTTTYEQYF,TRBJ2-7,.,.,14,TRBV10-3
TGTGCCAGCAGCTCTACACGGTTTAACTATGGCTACACCTTC,CASSSTRFNYGYTF,TRBJ1-2,.,.,14,TRBV7-9
TGTGCCAGTAAAGAGGAGGGGGTAGACTATGGCTACACCTTC,CASKEEGVDYGYTF,TRBJ1-2,few,.,14,TRBV19
TGCGCCAGCAGCTTGGTAGGGTCTCAAGAGACCCAGTACTTC,CASSLVGSQETQYF,TRBJ2-5,few,.,14,TRBV5-1
TGTGCCAGCAGCTTGCGCGGCACCGAAGGGCAGCCCCAGCATTTT,CASSLRGTEGQPQHF,TRBJ1-5,.,.,15,TRBV7-9
TGTGCCAGCAGCTCAGACCGAGAAGAGACCCAGTACTTC,CASSSDREETQYF,TRBJ2-5,few,.,13,TRBV7-7
TGTGCCAGCAGCTTAATAGTAAACTACGAGCAGTACTTC,CASSLIVNYEQYF,TRBJ2-7,few,.,13,TRBV7-9
TGCGCCATCGGGGCTCCCTACAAGCCCCGTTTGAGGACAGGGAGGTACGAGCAGTACTTC,CAIGAPYKPRLRTGRYEQYF,TRBJ2-7,.,TRBD1,20,TRBV5-1
TGTGCCATCAGTGAGTCGCAGTTATCCCCCCGGGGGGAGCTGTTTTTT,CAISESQLSPRGELFF,TRBJ2-2,.,.,16,TRBV10-3
TGTGCCAGCAGCTCCCACTTGACTAGCGGTCCCTACAATGAGCAGTTCTTC,CASSSHLTSGPYNEQFF,TRBJ2-1,.,TRBD2,17,TRBV7-9
TGTGCCTGGAGTCTAACCACAGATACGCAGTATTTT,CAWSLTTDTQYF,TRBJ2-3,few,.,12,TRBV30
TGTGCCAGCAGCCGAGGGACTCAGACCTATGGCTACACCTTC,CASSRGTQTYGYTF,TRBJ1-2,few,.,14,TRBV14
TGTGCCAGCTCACCACCGACCGTAGGCGAGCAGTACTTC,CASSPPTVGEQYF,TRBJ2-7,.,.,13,TRBV18
TGTGCCAGCAGCCTAGGGGCAGGGAACACCGGGGAGCTGTTTTTT,CASSLGAGNTGELFF,TRBJ2-2,.,.,15,TRBV7-2
TGTGCCACCACGACTAGCGGGGGGCCCACAGATACGCAGTATTTT,CATTTSGGPTDTQYF,TRBJ2-3,.,TRBD2,15,TRBV5-4